This T cell receptor beta chain came from a study of glioma-infiltrating T cells after dendritic cell vaccination. Sequencing used immunoSEQ multiplex PCR; TCRdb keeps in-frame clones, though not all of them. The data contain about 92,000 clones, approximately 84% of them singletons. Germline CDR1 reads MNHNS; CDR2 reads SASEGT. V gave up 8 bases and J gave up 3 bases; unmatched junction bases: 6. The CDR3 totals 14 residues. The sample consisted of blood, taken before dendritic cell vaccination. The chain is built from TRBV6-1 and TRBJ2-1; the match to TRBD2 covers 8 bases. The sequence derives from a human donor with glioblastoma. The CDR3 is CASYGLAYYNEQFF. The CDR3 region has the DNA TGTGCCAGCTACGGACTAGCATACTACAATGAGCAGTTCTTC.